The present entry profiles one TCR beta chain with its context. Study processing details: Amplification with reference gene primers provided the estimates of nucleated cell counts. This table comes from immunoSEQ multiplex PCR, and its TCRdb copy is limited to in-frame clones, with some not included. From that table come the V and J calls and clone size; the DNA was used to work out D and trimming. This sample has about 270,000 clones; approximately 87% occur once, and the top ten carry roughly 12%. Patients of the Seattle cohort, enrolled during active infection, were followed longitudinally. The sample is drawn from a study of blood T cell repertoires in COVID-19. Study-wide context: Specimens from acute and convalescent COVID-19 originated in the United States, Italy and Spain.

Trimming cost V 4 bases and J 5 bases, with 13 bases left between them. The CDR3 loop spans 14 amino acids. The germline CDR1 and CDR2 sequences are SGHRS and YFSETQ. The genes are TRBV5-1 and TRBJ2-1; D remains unclear. This clonotype was sampled from a woman under 40 with COVID-19, enrolled during active disease. Sequenced input: peripheral blood. In DNA form, the CDR3 reads TGCGCCAGCAGCCGACTCCCTAACGACAATGAGCAGTTCTTC. Its protein product is CASSRLPNDNEQFF.